The rows below give T cell receptor beta chains drawn from one sample of a study of blood T cell repertoires in COVID-19. Generated by immunoSEQ multiplex PCR, the TCRdb table keeps only in-frame clones and is missing some. The sample comprises about 250,000 clones, around 86% of which are singletons, and over 1.5% rests with the top ten. Sequenced sample: PBMCs or T cells enriched from blood (not recorded which). These receptors all stem from a middle-aged man who had recovered from COVID-19. CDR3s include the opening cysteine and the closing phenylalanine or tryptophan. The order of the fields is clone size, J gene, D gene, V gene, CDR3 protein, CDR3 DNA. A D gene is named only where the DNA matches it firmly. Clone size, where shown, is once, few, many, or a class for clones that have expanded.

abundance: once; j_gene: TRBJ2-7; d_gene: TRBD2; v_gene: TRBV13; CDR3aa: CASSPSSGSYEQYF; CDR3nt: TGTGCCAGCAGCCCAAGTAGCGGGAGTTACGAGCAGTACTTC
abundance: -; j_gene: TRBJ2-3; d_gene: -; v_gene: TRBV4-2; CDR3aa: CASSQDLGADTQYF; CDR3nt: TGTGCCAGCAGCCAAGATCTCGGGGCAGATACGCAGTATTTT
abundance: -; j_gene: TRBJ2-2; d_gene: -; v_gene: TRBV12-3/TRBV12-4; CDR3aa: CASSLVRGGELFF; CDR3nt: TGTGCCAGCAGTTTAGTTCGGGGGGGGGAGCTGTTTTTT
abundance: -; j_gene: TRBJ1-1; d_gene: -; v_gene: TRBV9; CDR3aa: CASSVSSNTEAFF; CDR3nt: TGTGCCAGCAGCGTCTCCTCGAACACTGAAGCTTTCTTT
abundance: -; j_gene: TRBJ2-7; d_gene: TRBD2; v_gene: TRBV7-2; CDR3aa: CASSPGSGRALNEQYF; CDR3nt: TGTGCCAGCAGCCCGGGGAGCGGGAGGGCCTTAAACGAGCAGTACTTC
abundance: -; j_gene: TRBJ2-1; d_gene: TRBD1; v_gene: TRBV10-3; CDR3aa: CAISVDRDNEQFF; CDR3nt: TGTGCCATCAGTGTGGACAGGGACAATGAGCAGTTCTTC
abundance: -; j_gene: TRBJ1-2; d_gene: TRBD1; v_gene: TRBV6-5; CDR3aa: CASSYRGRWYGYTF; CDR3nt: TGTGCCAGCAGTTACAGGGGGCGCTGGTATGGCTACACCTTC
abundance: once; j_gene: TRBJ1-6; d_gene: TRBD1; v_gene: TRBV6-4; CDR3aa: CASRGFDRDGSPLHF; CDR3nt: TGTGCCAGCAGGGGGTTTGACAGGGACGGTTCACCCCTCCACTTT
abundance: -; j_gene: TRBJ2-5; d_gene: -; v_gene: TRBV7-2; CDR3aa: CASSEYGRQETQYF; CDR3nt: TGTGCCAGCAGCGAATACGGTCGGCAAGAGACCCAGTACTTC
abundance: -; j_gene: TRBJ1-2; d_gene: TRBD1; v_gene: TRBV3-1/TRBV3-2; CDR3aa: CASSQSSSQTRGGYTF; CDR3nt: TGTGCCAGCAGCCAAAGCAGTTCCCAAACCAGGGGGGGCTACACCTTC
abundance: once; j_gene: TRBJ2-7; d_gene: TRBD1; v_gene: TRBV7-8; CDR3aa: CASRLDRAGSYEQYF; CDR3nt: TGTGCCAGCAGACTTGACAGGGCAGGCTCCTACGAGCAGTACTTC
abundance: -; j_gene: TRBJ2-3; d_gene: -; v_gene: TRBV7-8; CDR3aa: CASSPGAEEKQYF; CDR3nt: TGTGCCAGCAGCCCAGGAGCGGAGGAAAAGCAGTATTTT
abundance: -; j_gene: TRBJ2-1; d_gene: -; v_gene: TRBV11-2; CDR3aa: CASTPSLAAPIGGQFF; CDR3nt: TGTGCCAGCACCCCGTCCCTAGCGGCTCCAATAGGGGGGCAGTTCTTC
abundance: -; j_gene: TRBJ1-2; d_gene: TRBD1; v_gene: TRBV27; CDR3aa: CASSVSGGDGYTF; CDR3nt: TGTGCCAGCAGTGTGTCAGGGGGCGATGGCTACACCTTC
abundance: -; j_gene: TRBJ1-1; d_gene: -; v_gene: TRBV3-1/TRBV3-2; CDR3aa: CASSPYRETGKTEAFF; CDR3nt: TGTGCCAGCAGCCCATACAGGGAGACGGGTAAGACTGAAGCTTTCTTT
abundance: -; j_gene: TRBJ1-1; d_gene: -; v_gene: TRBV12-5; CDR3aa: CASGLVLGGARNTEAFF; CDR3nt: TGTGCTAGTGGTTTGGTACTTGGCGGGGCGAGGAACACTGAAGCTTTCTTT
abundance: -; j_gene: TRBJ1-2; d_gene: -; v_gene: TRBV29-1; CDR3aa: CSVERGVGYGYTF; CDR3nt: TGCAGCGTTGAGCGGGGGGTGGGCTATGGCTACACCTTC
abundance: few; j_gene: TRBJ1-1; d_gene: -; v_gene: TRBV18; CDR3aa: CASSPPSAGMNTEAFF; CDR3nt: TGTGCCAGCTCACCACCGTCGGCCGGGATGAACACTGAAGCTTTCTTT
abundance: few; j_gene: TRBJ2-1; d_gene: TRBD1; v_gene: TRBV11-2; CDR3aa: CASSSPGQGIYEQFF; CDR3nt: TGTGCCAGCAGCTCGCCGGGACAGGGTATCTATGAGCAGTTCTTC
abundance: -; j_gene: TRBJ2-3; d_gene: TRBD2; v_gene: TRBV9; CDR3aa: CASSAAGVADTQYF; CDR3nt: TGTGCCAGCAGCGCGGCGGGAGTTGCAGATACGCAGTATTTT
abundance: -; j_gene: TRBJ2-3; d_gene: TRBD2; v_gene: TRBV4-1; CDR3aa: CASSPPGEVAGGPSDTQYF; CDR3nt: TGCGCCAGCAGCCCCCCCGGTGAGGTAGCGGGAGGGCCATCAGATACGCAGTATTTT
abundance: few; j_gene: TRBJ1-6; d_gene: -; v_gene: TRBV30; CDR3aa: CAWSSGLMNSPLHF; CDR3nt: TGTGCCTGGAGTTCGGGACTTATGAATTCACCCCTCCACTTT
abundance: few; j_gene: TRBJ1-2; d_gene: -; v_gene: TRBV11-2; CDR3aa: CASSKEPLYGYTF; CDR3nt: TGTGCCAGCAGCAAAGAGCCTCTCTATGGCTACACCTTC
abundance: -; j_gene: TRBJ1-1; d_gene: -; v_gene: TRBV9; CDR3aa: CASSVDPDTEAFF; CDR3nt: TGTGCCAGCAGCGTAGATCCGGACACTGAAGCTTTCTTT
abundance: once; j_gene: TRBJ2-3; d_gene: TRBD2; v_gene: TRBV6-5; CDR3aa: CASTGLARTDTQYF; CDR3nt: TGTGCCAGCACTGGACTAGCCCGAACAGATACGCAGTATTTT
abundance: -; j_gene: TRBJ1-3; d_gene: -; v_gene: TRBV3-1/TRBV3-2; CDR3aa: CASSQDESSGNTIYF; CDR3nt: TGTGCCAGCAGCCAAGACGAGAGCTCTGGAAACACCATATATTTT
abundance: -; j_gene: TRBJ1-2; d_gene: -; v_gene: TRBV7-2; CDR3aa: CASSSRGSYTF; CDR3nt: TGTGCCAGCAGCTCCCGAGGGAGCTACACCTTC
abundance: -; j_gene: TRBJ1-5; d_gene: -; v_gene: TRBV24-1; CDR3aa: CATSDPDRPQHF; CDR3nt: TGTGCCACCAGTGACCCCGACAGACCCCAGCATTTT
abundance: -; j_gene: TRBJ2-2; d_gene: -; v_gene: TRBV28; CDR3aa: CASRPGGATGELFF; CDR3nt: TGTGCCAGCAGACCCGGCGGGGCCACCGGGGAGCTGTTTTTT
abundance: once; j_gene: TRBJ2-1; d_gene: TRBD2; v_gene: TRBV20-1; CDR3aa: CSASISGSSYNEQFF; CDR3nt: TGCAGTGCTAGTATTAGCGGGAGCTCCTACAATGAGCAGTTCTTC
abundance: -; j_gene: TRBJ2-7; d_gene: -; v_gene: TRBV29-1; CDR3aa: CSVGFTGIYEQYF; CDR3nt: TGCAGCGTTGGATTTACAGGCATCTACGAGCAGTACTTC
abundance: -; j_gene: TRBJ2-2; d_gene: -; v_gene: TRBV3-1/TRBV3-2; CDR3aa: CASSPTGQNTGELFF; CDR3nt: TGTGCCAGCAGTCCGACGGGACAGAACACCGGGGAGCTGTTTTTT
abundance: -; j_gene: TRBJ2-2; d_gene: -; v_gene: TRBV2; CDR3aa: CASSRIPGHGLTGELFF; CDR3nt: TGTGCCAGCAGCCGCATCCCGGGACACGGGCTGACCGGGGAGCTGTTTTTT
abundance: -; j_gene: TRBJ1-5; d_gene: -; v_gene: TRBV30; CDR3aa: CAWSGGSGTNQPQHF; CDR3nt: TGTGCCTGGAGTGGGGGCAGTGGGACTAATCAGCCCCAGCATTTT
abundance: -; j_gene: TRBJ2-7; d_gene: TRBD1; v_gene: TRBV29-1; CDR3aa: CSVTDRDYEQYF; CDR3nt: TGCAGCGTTACGGACAGGGACTACGAGCAGTACTTC
abundance: -; j_gene: TRBJ1-6; d_gene: -; v_gene: TRBV21-1; CDR3aa: CASSKKGPGGIRSNSPLHF; CDR3nt: TGTGCCAGCAGCAAAAAGGGACCAGGGGGTATAAGGTCAAATTCACCCCTCCACTTT
abundance: once; j_gene: TRBJ1-5; d_gene: TRBD1; v_gene: TRBV30; CDR3aa: CAWNRGIEQPQHF; CDR3nt: TGTGCCTGGAACAGGGGGATAGAGCAGCCCCAGCATTTT
abundance: -; j_gene: TRBJ2-2; d_gene: -; v_gene: TRBV3-1/TRBV3-2; CDR3aa: CASSQDKVAGHPSLNTGELFF; CDR3nt: TGTGCCAGCAGCCAAGATAAGGTGGCAGGTCACCCTTCCCTGAACACCGGGGAGCTGTTTTTT
abundance: -; j_gene: TRBJ2-7; d_gene: TRBD2; v_gene: TRBV11-3; CDR3aa: CASSLYGAGGYEQYF; CDR3nt: TGTGCCAGCAGCTTGTATGGGGCCGGGGGGTACGAGCAGTACTTC
abundance: few; j_gene: TRBJ1-5; d_gene: -; v_gene: TRBV30; CDR3aa: CAWSPQGRDSNQPQHF; CDR3nt: TGTGCCTGGAGTCCACAGGGCAGGGATAGCAATCAGCCCCAGCATTTT
abundance: -; j_gene: TRBJ1-2; d_gene: TRBD1; v_gene: TRBV19; CDR3aa: CASRQGRDYGYTF; CDR3nt: TGTGCCAGCCGACAGGGAAGGGACTATGGCTACACCTTC
abundance: -; j_gene: TRBJ2-3; d_gene: TRBD2; v_gene: TRBV5-1; CDR3aa: CASSEGLAGDVDTQYF; CDR3nt: TGCGCCAGCAGCGAGGGACTAGCGGGAGATGTGGATACGCAGTATTTT
abundance: -; j_gene: TRBJ1-1; d_gene: TRBD1; v_gene: TRBV9; CDR3aa: CASSPPGQGGTEAFF; CDR3nt: TGTGCCAGCAGCCCCCCGGGACAGGGGGGCACTGAAGCTTTCTTT
abundance: -; j_gene: TRBJ1-1; d_gene: -; v_gene: TRBV6-1; CDR3aa: CASSGLRVGFTSILDTEAFF; CDR3nt: TGTGCCAGCAGTGGCCTCCGAGTGGGGTTTACTAGTATTTTGGACACTGAAGCTTTCTTT
abundance: once; j_gene: TRBJ1-2; d_gene: TRBD1; v_gene: TRBV6-1; CDR3aa: CASSEADRASGYTF; CDR3nt: TGTGCCAGCAGTGAAGCAGACAGGGCCTCCGGCTACACCTTC
abundance: -; j_gene: TRBJ2-3; d_gene: TRBD2; v_gene: TRBV11-3; CDR3aa: CASSLFSGRADTQYF; CDR3nt: TGTGCCAGCAGCTTGTTTAGCGGGAGGGCAGATACGCAGTATTTT
abundance: few; j_gene: TRBJ1-1; d_gene: -; v_gene: TRBV15; CDR3aa: CATSRDLMNTEAFF; CDR3nt: TGTGCCACCAGCAGAGATCTTATGAACACTGAAGCTTTCTTT
abundance: -; j_gene: TRBJ1-1; d_gene: TRBD1; v_gene: TRBV25-1; CDR3aa: CASSPRGQGRLRTEAFF; CDR3nt: TGTGCCAGCAGTCCTAGGGGGCAGGGGCGACTTCGCACTGAAGCTTTCTTT
abundance: -; j_gene: TRBJ1-4; d_gene: -; v_gene: TRBV2; CDR3aa: CASSESPRTGEKLFF; CDR3nt: TGTGCCAGCAGTGAATCGCCCAGAACAGGAGAAAAACTGTTTTTT
abundance: -; j_gene: TRBJ2-3; d_gene: -; v_gene: TRBV7-3; CDR3aa: CASSGGFTDTQYF; CDR3nt: TGTGCCAGCAGCGGGGGGTTCACAGATACGCAGTATTTT
abundance: -; j_gene: TRBJ1-1; d_gene: TRBD1; v_gene: TRBV7-8; CDR3aa: CASRDADRLAAFF; CDR3nt: TGTGCCAGCAGGGATGCGGACAGGTTGGCTGCTTTCTTT
abundance: -; j_gene: TRBJ2-7; d_gene: TRBD2; v_gene: TRBV7-9; CDR3aa: CASSLPAGGSYEQYF; CDR3nt: TGTGCCAGCAGCTTACCAGCGGGAGGCTCCTACGAGCAGTACTTC
abundance: -; j_gene: TRBJ2-5; d_gene: -; v_gene: TRBV19; CDR3aa: CASSDMASRETQYF; CDR3nt: TGTGCCAGTAGCGACATGGCGTCCAGAGAGACCCAGTACTTC
abundance: -; j_gene: TRBJ1-2; d_gene: -; v_gene: TRBV12-1; CDR3aa: CASSSDRGHHYGYTF; CDR3nt: TGTGCCAGCAGCTCAGACAGGGGGCATCACTATGGCTACACCTTC